Sequencing of this TCR beta chain was carried out in a study of cytomegalovirus exposure and HLA in healthy donors. Notes on the study in general: Researchers left out some V segments, among them TRBV6-2 and TRBV6-3, as indistinguishable. Cytomegalovirus status, reportedly, was diagnosed with high specificity and sensitivity by the classifier. CMV serostatus was the only immune exposure information that was available.

The CDR3 runs 14 residues. The germline V gene has CDR1 KGHSH and CDR2 LQKENI. V was clipped by 2 bases and J by 1 base, with 8 bases between them. This clone came up a few times. Its antigen remains unidentified. Primers included in the PCR were 60 Vbeta and 13 Jbeta primers. This table comes from immunoSEQ multiplex PCR, and its TCRdb copy is limited to in-frame clones, with some not included. The sample consists of about 120,000 clones, less than 85% of them appearing once. Every donor was a healthy person donating bone marrow. The receptor was derived from a man aged 30 to 39 in good health and CMV-seropositive. The chain links TRBV18 to TRBJ1-1; D is uncertain. Sequenced sample: PBMCs. The CDR3 loop reads CASSPSLWNTEAFF. In DNA, the CDR3 is TGTGCCAGCTCACCATCCCTTTGGAACACTGAAGCTTTCTTT. The whole variable domain, remainder taken from reference TRBV18 and TRBJ1-1, is NAGVMQNPRHLVRRRGQEARLRCSPMKGHSHVYWYRQLPEEGLKFMVYLQKENIIDESGMPKERFSAEFPKEGPSILRIQQVVRGDSAAYFCASSPSLWNTEAFFGQGTRLTVV.